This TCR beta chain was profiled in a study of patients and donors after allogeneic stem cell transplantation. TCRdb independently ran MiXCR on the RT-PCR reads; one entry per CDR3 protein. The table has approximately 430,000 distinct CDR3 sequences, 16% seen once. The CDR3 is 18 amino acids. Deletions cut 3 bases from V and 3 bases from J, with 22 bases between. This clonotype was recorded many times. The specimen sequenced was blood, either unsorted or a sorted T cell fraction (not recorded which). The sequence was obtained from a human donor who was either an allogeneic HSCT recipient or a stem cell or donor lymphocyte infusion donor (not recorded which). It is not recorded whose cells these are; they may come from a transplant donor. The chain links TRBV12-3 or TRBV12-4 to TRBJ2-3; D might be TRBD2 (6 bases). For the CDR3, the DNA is TGTGCCAGCAGTTTGCCCAGCGGGCGTTCCTGGAGGACAGATACGCAGTATTTT. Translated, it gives CASSLPSGRSWRTDTQYF.